A selection of T cell receptor beta chains follows, all from one sample in a study of T cell responses to AZD1222 COVID-19 vaccine. TCRdb's copy holds only in-frame clones and misses some; the assay was immunoSEQ multiplex PCR. The data hold approximately 110,000 clones, with 89% observed a single time. The sample consisted of peripheral blood, taken on day 0 of AZD1222 vaccination. These receptors all stem from an adult in good health. The conserved cysteine and the conserved F or W are not part of the CDR3 here.

j_call: TRBJ1-3
v_call: TRBV7-2
cdr3_aa: ASSLWLSGNTIY

j_call: TRBJ1-2
v_call: TRBV4-3
cdr3_aa: ASSQEQGNLRGYT

j_call: TRBJ2-3
v_call: TRBV19
cdr3_aa: ASSIPRRGPDTQY

j_call: TRBJ2-1
v_call: TRBV19
cdr3_aa: ASSSTSGSFDEQF

j_call: TRBJ1-1
v_call: TRBV3-1/TRBV3-2
cdr3_aa: ASSQQAVNTEAF

j_call: TRBJ2-5
v_call: TRBV7-9
cdr3_aa: ASSLEGQGEEY

j_call: TRBJ2-7
v_call: TRBV28
cdr3_aa: ASSLPGQYEQY

j_call: TRBJ2-7
v_call: TRBV10-3
cdr3_aa: AISDNYEQY

j_call: TRBJ2-5
v_call: TRBV28
cdr3_aa: ASSPPVGRRAPKETQY

j_call: TRBJ2-2
v_call: TRBV12-5
cdr3_aa: ASGLVVDNTGELF